This T cell receptor (beta chain) derives from a study of T cells in Graves' hyperthyroidism and ophthalmopathy. About the research overall: Before treatment of any kind, peripheral blood was taken at initial diagnosis.

Uncontrolled infection, other autoimmune disease, pregnancy and lactation each barred patients from inclusion. TCR beta CDR3 region amplification was performed from RNA transcripts. The study used the HTBI primer set for a first-round RT-PCR of the TCR CDR3. Via MiXCR, TCRdb re-called the multiplex PCR reads, giving one row per CDR3 protein. The data hold roughly 660,000 distinct CDR3 sequences, with roughly 17% observed a single time. Study-level points and caveats: Clonotypes that were expanded in thyroid above 0.001 mostly appeared in blood too. Ophthalmopathy was distinguished from stable hyperthyroidism by 13 V-J signatures.

This clonotype was observed at least ten times. Its antigen is currently unknown. V gave up 6 bases and J gave up 6 bases; unmatched junction bases: 11. Germline loops: CDR1 MDHEN, CDR2 SYDVKM. The CDR3 is 15 residues long. This sequence originates from a man between 50 and 59 years old with Graves' hyperthyroidism. Sequenced material: blood. This sequence joins TRBV28 and TRBJ2-7, with 10 bases matching TRBD1. This CDR3 reads CASSNGGQGNGEQYF. Here the CDR3 DNA reads TGTGCCAGCAGCAACGGGGGACAGGGGAACGGCGAGCAGTACTTC.